One and the same sample provided the 3 T cell receptor beta chains below, sequenced in a study of shared clonotypes between healthy human individuals. Clones were sequenced by immunoSEQ multiplex PCR, and TCRdb holds only the in-frame ones, with some missing. The repertoire holds about a million clones, with around three quarters as singletons. The sequencing sample was made of memory CD4+ T cells from PBMCs. Subset indicated: CD45RA-negative fraction. The receptors originated from a man aged 18 to 29 in good health. Some clones in this sample may be carry-over from other donors' samples.

Turning to this clone: The same CDR3 also results from other DNA sequences found in this sample. The V call is TRBV7-9, the J call TRBJ1-4; D gene ambiguous. The CDR3 is 14 amino acids. With 3 bases removed from V and 0 bases from J, the gap between germline ends came to 5 bases. Germline V gene lookup returns CDR1 SEHNR and CDR2 FQNEAQ (reference sequence). The CDR3 coding sequence is TGTGCCAGCAGCTTGGGTGCAACTAATGAAAAACTGTTTTTT. Translating gives CASSLGATNEKLFF.

The chain recombines TRBV4-1 with TRBJ1-2; D is possibly TRBD1 (5 bases). This CDR3 region has 15 residues. V was cut by 4 bases and J by 3 bases, with 15 bases left in between. CDR1 is MGHRA and CDR2 is YSYEKL in the germline V gene. CDR3 loop: CASSPSIATDYGYTF. The CDR3 region has the DNA TGCGCCAGCAGCCCAAGTATCGCGACAGACTATGGCTACACCTTC.

V gene TRBV14 combines with J gene TRBJ2-1, with 15 bases that match TRBD2. This CDR3 has 22 amino acids. The V and J ends lost 0 bases and 8 bases, in that order; junction bases with no gene match: 20. Germline V gene sequence: CDR1 SGHDN, CDR2 FVKESK. The CDR3 spells CASSQDVRTGRTSGRAVDEQFF. As DNA, the CDR3 is TGTGCCAGCAGCCAAGATGTCCGGACAGGGAGGACTAGCGGGAGGGCCGTAGATGAGCAGTTCTTC.